The 25 T cell receptor beta chains given below trace back to one sample, sequenced in a study of shared clonotypes between healthy human individuals. Sequencing was performed with immunoSEQ multiplex PCR; in TCRdb, only in-frame clones are kept and a portion is missing. The repertoire holds over a million clones, with about 80% as singletons. The sequencing input was memory CD4+ T cells from PBMCs. The subset: CD45RA-negative fraction. All receptors derive from a man aged 18 to 30 in good health. Some clones in this sample may be carry-over from other donors' samples.

J is TRBJ2-1 and V is TRBV18, with TRBD1 matching 7 bases. V was clipped by 3 bases and J by 4 bases; unmatched bases: 15. The CDR3 has 18 amino acids. Germline CDR1 reads KGHSH; CDR2 reads LQKENI. Here the CDR3 reads CASSPLVATGAGYNEQFF. CDR3 bases: TGTGCCAGCTCACCTCTAGTGGCCACAGGGGCCGGTTACAATGAGCAGTTCTTC. The complete variable domain, with remaining parts taken from reference TRBV18 and TRBJ2-1, reads NAGVMQNPRHLVRRRGQEARLRCSPMKGHSHVYWYRQLPEEGLKFMVYLQKENIIDESGMPKERFSAEFPKEGPSILRIQQVVRGDSAAYFCASSPLVATGAGYNEQFFGPGTRLTVL.

This clone was observed a few times. The chain combines TRBV6-1 with TRBJ1-2; no reliable D call. CDR3 length: 13 residues. The V end lost 6 bases, the J end lost 6 bases, and 14 bases lay between the germline ends. Germline assignment: CDR1 MNHNS and CDR2 SASEGT. CDR3 DNA sequence: TGTGCCAGCAGGGATCAAAATCTGGATGGCTACACCTTC. It codes for CASRDQNLDGYTF.

The chain couples TRBV5-1 to TRBJ2-3; the D gene is possibly TRBD2 (6 bases). Trimming cost V 0 bases and J 0 bases, with 14 bases left between them. Germline V gene lookup returns CDR1 SGHRS and CDR2 YFSETQ. CDR3 length: 17 amino acids. The CDR3 loop reads CASSLAVGRGSTDTQYF. The CDR3 DNA reads as TGCGCCAGCAGCTTGGCCGTGGGGCGGGGTAGCACAGATACGCAGTATTTT.

This chain links TRBV28 with TRBJ1-1, with D tentatively TRBD1 (6 bases). Trimming cost V 8 bases and J 2 bases, with 15 bases left between them. Germline V CDR1 and CDR2: MDHEN, SYDVKM. The length of the CDR3 is 14 residues. The CDR3 DNA reads as TGTGCCAGCGGTATAACAGGGTTAAACACTGAAGCTTTCTTT. It specifies CASGITGLNTEAFF.

This clone was seen a few times. V gene TRBV11-2 combines with J gene TRBJ2-3; 8 nucleotides line up with TRBD1. The germline V gene encodes CDR1 SGHAT and CDR2 FQNNGV. V was pared by 6 bases and J by 13 bases, with 12 bases of the junction left unmatched. This CDR3 is 13 amino acids long. The DNA of the CDR3 is TGTGCCAGCAGTCCACGGGAACAGGGGGTGGAGTATTTT. The encoded protein is CASSPREQGVEYF.

The CDR3 region is CASSTGPAGSTEAFF. The CDR3 nucleotides read TGTGCCAGCAGCACCGGGCCCGCCGGGAGCACTGAAGCTTTCTTT. The chain employs TRBV11-2 and TRBJ1-1, with D unclear. Looked up from germline, CDR1 is SGHAT and CDR2 is FQNNGV. CDR3 length: 15 residues. Trimming pared 5 bases from V and 4 bases from J, leaving 17 bases between.

The chain carries TRBV29-1 and TRBJ2-5; tentatively, D is TRBD1 (6 bases). The CDR3 covers 14 residues. Germline CDR1 is SQVTM and CDR2 is ANQGSEA. V was shortened by 6 bases and J by 3 bases, with 17 bases between the two germline ends. CDR3 nucleotides: TGCAGCGTCGAAACAGGGTCCTTCAAAGAGACCCAGTACTTC. Translating gives CSVETGSFKETQYF.

This chain connects TRBV11-2 to TRBJ1-1, with 11 nucleotides matching TRBD1. V lost 3 bases to trimming and J lost 7 bases; unmatched junction nucleotides: 7. The germline CDR1 and CDR2 sequences are SGHAT and FQNNGV. This CDR3 has 15 amino acids. The CDR3: CASSFLSGTGGEAFF. Here the CDR3 DNA reads TGTGCCAGCAGCTTCCTTTCAGGGACAGGGGGTGAAGCTTTCTTT.

The rearrangement uses TRBV7-8 and TRBJ1-2, with unresolved D. The V end was cut by 5 bases, the J end by 7 bases, with 20 bases between. CDR3 length: 15 residues. Germline assignment: CDR1 SGHVS and CDR2 FQNEAQ. The CDR3 sequence is CASSRTGGREGGYTF. CDR3 nucleotides: TGTGCCAGCAGCCGTACCGGCGGACGGGAGGGTGGCTACACCTTC.

J is TRBJ2-2 and V is TRBV6-1; D is ambiguous. With 2 bases removed from V and 5 bases from J, the gap between germline ends came to 9 bases. Germline-derived CDR1 and CDR2 are MNHNS and SASEGT. The length of the CDR3 is 14 residues. The chain's CDR3 is CASSERPTTGELFF. As DNA, the CDR3 is TGTGCCAGCAGTGAACGGCCTACTACCGGGGAGCTGTTTTTT.

The rearrangement links TRBV11-2 to TRBJ2-7; either TRBD1 or TRBD2 may supply D (7 bases each). With 5 bases removed from V and 6 bases from J, the gap between germline ends came to 17 bases. This CDR3 has 14 residues. CDR1 is SGHAT and CDR2 is FQNNGV in the germline V gene. The CDR3 DNA sequence: TGTGCCAGCAGCATCCAGGGGGGAGGGTTCGAGCAGTACTTC. Its protein is CASSIQGGGFEQYF.

As regards this clone: The sample holds other DNA sequences that translate to the same CDR3. The chain combines TRBV29-1 with TRBJ2-7; the D gene is possibly TRBD2 (5 bases). Trimming pared 4 bases from V and 4 bases from J, leaving 8 bases between. The V gene's germline CDR1 is SQVTM and CDR2 ANQGSEA. The CDR3 sequence is 11 residues long. In DNA, the CDR3 is TGCAGCGTTGGGGAGACTTACGAGCAGTACTTC. Protein sequence: CSVGETYEQYF.

This clone was seen a few times. Other DNA sequences in the sample encode the same CDR3. J is TRBJ1-5 and V is TRBV18; a weak D match, TRBD1 (5 bases). Trimming removed 3 bases from V and 4 bases from J, with 7 bases in between. CDR1 KGHSH and CDR2 LQKENI come from the germline V gene. There are 13 residues in the CDR3. CDR3 region: CASSPEGNQPQHF. CDR3 nucleotides: TGTGCCAGCTCACCGGAGGGGAATCAGCCCCAGCATTTT.

The V call is TRBV29-1, the J call TRBJ1-3; weak D call: TRBD1 (6 bases). The germline V gene has CDR1 SQVTM and CDR2 ANQGSEA. CDR3 size: 14 residues. V lost 3 bases and J 4 bases, leaving 13 bases between the germline ends. The chain's CDR3 is CSVDIRQAGNTIYF. CDR3 sequence (DNA): TGCAGCGTTGATATTAGACAGGCGGGAAACACCATATATTTT.

The rearrangement uses TRBV6-8 and TRBJ2-2; the D gene is possibly TRBD1 (6 bases). The CDR3 has 14 amino acids. Germline V CDR1 and CDR2: MNHGY, SAAAGT. The V and J ends lost 7 bases and 5 bases respectively, with 14 bases between them. The DNA of the CDR3 is TGTGCCAGCAAAGGAAGGGGGAAGACCGGGGAGCTGTTTTTT. Its protein is CASKGRGKTGELFF.

This clone was observed a single time. The rearrangement links TRBV7-6 to TRBJ2-1; 7 positions match TRBD1. Germline loops: CDR1 SGHVS, CDR2 FNYEAQ. This CDR3 has 16 amino acids. J was trimmed by 4 bases and V by 1 base; bases with no gene match: 7. The CDR3 DNA follows: TGTGCCAGCAGCTTAGTACTGGGGACAGTATACAATGAGCAGTTCTTC. Protein product: CASSLVLGTVYNEQFF.

This chain links TRBV18 with TRBJ2-1; 13 nucleotides line up with TRBD2. The CDR3 spans 18 residues. Trimming removed 6 bases from V and 4 bases from J; junction bases left unmatched: 12. The germline gives CDR1 KGHSH, CDR2 LQKENI. This CDR3 is CASSALGTSGNGYNEQFF. The CDR3 DNA reads as TGTGCCAGCTCCGCCCTAGGGACTAGCGGGAACGGTTACAATGAGCAGTTCTTC. The full variable domain, rest sourced from reference TRBV18 and TRBJ2-1, is NAGVMQNPRHLVRRRGQEARLRCSPMKGHSHVYWYRQLPEEGLKFMVYLQKENIIDESGMPKERFSAEFPKEGPSILRIQQVVRGDSAAYFCASSALGTSGNGYNEQFFGPGTRLTVL.

J is TRBJ2-3 and V is TRBV28; D call uncertain. With 4 bases removed from V and 1 base from J, the gap between germline ends came to 12 bases. Germline V gives CDR1 MDHEN, CDR2 SYDVKM. This CDR3 has 15 amino acids. CDR3 amino acids: CASSSPGSRTDTQYF. The CDR3 bases are TGTGCCAGCAGTTCACCCGGGTCCCGCACAGATACGCAGTATTTT.

This clone was counted only a few times. The rearrangement uses TRBV29-1 and TRBJ1-1, with TRBD1 identical over 8 bases. Trimming removed 7 bases from V and 3 bases from J; junction bases left unmatched: 4. The CDR3 is made up of 12 amino acids. Germline lookup yields CDR1 SQVTM and CDR2 ANQGSEA. The CDR3 loop reads CSASQGDTEAFF. In nucleotides, the CDR3 is TGCAGCGCCTCACAGGGGGACACTGAAGCTTTCTTT.

Worth noting for this clone: The sample has other DNA sequences that encode this CDR3 too. The chain recombines TRBV18 with TRBJ1-2; 7 positions match TRBD1. CDR3 length equals 14 residues. Losses at the gene ends were 2 bases for V and 5 bases for J; bases not matched to a gene: 5. Germline values: CDR1 KGHSH, CDR2 LQKENI. CDR3 nucleotide sequence: TGTGCCAGCTCACCAGGGACAGTGGGGTATGGCTACACCTTC. It is translated as CASSPGTVGYGYTF.

This chain uses TRBV4-1 with TRBJ2-2, with no clear D. The germline V gene encodes CDR1 MGHRA and CDR2 YSYEKL. CDR3 length: 15 amino acids. The V end was cut by 0 bases, the J end by 1 base, with 6 bases between. The CDR3, as DNA: TGCGCCAGCAGCCAAGATGGGCGGAACACCGGGGAGCTGTTTTTT. This translates into CASSQDGRNTGELFF.

The chain is built from TRBV7-6 and TRBJ1-4; maybe TRBD1 (5 bases). The CDR3 has 15 amino acids. Deletions cut 0 bases from V and 8 bases from J, with 13 bases between. CDR1 is SGHVS, CDR2 FNYEAQ, per germline. The CDR3 sequence: CASSLAGGLREKLFF. DNA of the CDR3: TGTGCCAGCAGCTTAGCGGGGGGACTTAGAGAAAAACTGTTTTTT.

A remark on this clone: Different DNA sequences within this sample yield the same CDR3. V and J are TRBV27 and TRBJ2-1; TRBD2 is a possible D gene (6 bases). The V gene lost 3 bases and the J gene lost 4 bases, with 13 bases spanning the gap. Looked up from germline, CDR1 is MNHEY and CDR2 is SMNVEV (reference sequence). The length of the CDR3 is 15 residues. CDR3 region: CASSLRGTSYNEQFF. In DNA, the CDR3 is TGTGCCAGCAGTTTGCGCGGGACGTCTTACAATGAGCAGTTCTTC.

The CDR3 protein is CASSSHEGETQYF. The CDR3 DNA reads as TGTGCCAGCAGCTCCCACGAGGGGGAGACCCAGTACTTC. The gene calls are TRBV11-1 and TRBJ2-5, with D perhaps being TRBD1 or TRBD2 (5 bases each). The CDR3 totals 13 residues. Trimming left V 4 bases short and J 5 bases short, with 11 bases between. Germline loops: CDR1 SGHAT, CDR2 FQDESV (reference sequence).

This clone was recorded once. V is TRBV5-1 and J is TRBJ2-7; D ambiguous. V dropped 0 bases and J dropped 0 bases, with 13 bases sitting between them. The CDR3 has 16 amino acids. Germline CDR1 reads SGHRS; CDR2 reads YFSETQ. The CDR3 nucleotides read TGCGCCAGCAGCTTGGCGGTGGGTTCGATCTCCTACGAGCAGTACTTC. It yields the protein CASSLAVGSISYEQYF.